The present T cell receptor beta chain was sequenced within a study of response to subunit inactivated influenza vaccine. Findings and limits, study-wide: The authors suggested that few new T cells are recruited per seasonal influenza vaccination.

Regarding this clonotype: What it recognizes is unknown.

From the RT-PCR reads, TCRdb called clonotypes with MiXCR, one entry per CDR3 protein. The table records 650,000 or so distinct CDR3 sequences, approximately 15% of them present only once. J was trimmed by 2 bases and V by 9 bases; bases with no gene match: 21. Germline-derived CDR1 and CDR2 are KGHDR and SFDVKD. The CDR3 is 20 residues long. The chain recombines TRBV24-1 with TRBJ2-2; 9 bases align to TRBD1. This receptor was obtained from a man aged 50-60 years who received an inactivated influenza vaccine. The specimen comprised PBMCs from blood, sampled approximately 15 days before vaccination. Here the CDR3 DNA reads TGTGCCACCGGGGCCCGTTCGTTTTATCGGGACAGGGATAACACCGGGGAGCTGTTTTTT. Its translation is CATGARSFYRDRDNTGELFF.